Listed below are T cell receptor beta chains from one sample, sequenced in a study of T cells after yellow fever vaccination. TCRdb used MiXCR to reprocess the 5' RACE reads, holding one entry per CDR3 protein. The top ten clones hold around 3.3% of a sample with around 260,000 distinct CDR3 sequences, about 5% of them seen once. The sequencing used CD4+ T cells sorted from PBMCs, collected on the day of the yellow fever booster vaccination. These receptors were obtained from a man in his late teens or twenties who received the YFV17D yellow fever vaccine. The CDR3 runs from the conserved cysteine through the conserved F or W. The D gene is left open where the match is weak. Some rows have no size entry. The others give once, few or many, or a class for an expanded clone.

clone_size	d_call	v_call	j_call	cdr3_length	cdr3_aa	cdr3_nt
few	-	TRBV27	TRBJ2-5	14	CASSSEQSQETQYF	TGTGCCAGCAGTTCCGAACAGTCCCAAGAGACCCAGTACTTC
-	TRBD1	TRBV28	TRBJ1-5	18	CASSHNPTGVGGNQPQHF	TGTGCCAGCAGCCACAACCCGACAGGGGTAGGGGGAAATCAGCCCCAGCATTTT
many	-	TRBV3-1	TRBJ2-2	15	CASSQDQGSTGELFF	TGTGCCAGCAGCCAAGACCAGGGTTCCACCGGGGAGCTGTTTTTT
few	-	TRBV6-2/TRBV6-3	TRBJ1-2	13	CASTGDTYYGYTF	TGTGCCAGCACTGGCGACACTTACTATGGCTACACCTTC
few	-	TRBV7-2	TRBJ1-5	15	CASSSYGGAVQPQHF	TGTGCCAGCAGCTCCTACGGGGGGGCGGTTCAGCCCCAGCATTTT
-	-	TRBV11-3	TRBJ2-2	15	CASRDPGSNTGELFF	TGTGCCAGCAGAGACCCGGGTTCGAACACCGGGGAGCTGTTTTTT
many	-	TRBV5-1	TRBJ1-1	14	CASSSQGSGTEAFF	TGCGCCAGCAGCTCACAGGGCTCAGGAACTGAAGCTTTCTTT
many	-	TRBV20-1	TRBJ2-3	11	CSARERDTQYF	TGCAGTGCACGCGAGCGGGATACGCAGTATTTT
few	-	TRBV5-1	TRBJ2-7	16	CASIRTPGSLSSEQYF	TGCGCCAGCATCCGTACCCCCGGCTCGCTTTCGTCCGAGCAGTACTTC
-	-	TRBV10-2	TRBJ2-2	17	CASKTKGHAERTGELFF	TGCGCCAGCAAGACAAAGGGCCACGCCGAGAGAACCGGGGAGCTGTTTTTT
many	-	TRBV18	TRBJ2-2	13	CASSKSNTGELFF	TGTGCCAGCTCAAAATCGAACACCGGGGAGCTGTTTTTT
-	TRBD1	TRBV27	TRBJ1-3	19	CASSSTRFRDSHSGNTIYF	TGTGCCAGCAGTTCAACCCGATTCCGGGACAGCCATTCTGGAAACACCATATATTTT
-	-	TRBV4-3	TRBJ2-3	17	CASSQEGGTGSTDTQYF	TGCGCCAGCAGCCAAGAAGGCGGCACCGGAAGCACAGATACGCAGTATTTT
few	-	TRBV12-3/TRBV12-4	TRBJ2-1	14	CASSLMAGMNEQFF	TGTGCCAGCAGTTTAATGGCAGGGATGAATGAGCAGTTCTTC
few	TRBD1	TRBV5-1	TRBJ2-5	15	CASSLTGGAQETQYF	TGCGCCAGCAGCCTGACAGGGGGGGCCCAAGAGACCCAGTACTTC
-	TRBD1	TRBV6-5	TRBJ2-7	16	CASSPFRTGGFYEQYF	TGTGCCAGCAGCCCTTTTCGGACAGGGGGCTTTTACGAGCAGTACTTC
few	-	TRBV12-3/TRBV12-4	TRBJ2-2	14	CASSLQEGTGELFF	TGTGCCAGCAGTTTGCAGGAGGGCACCGGGGAGCTGTTTTTT
-	-	TRBV28	TRBJ1-5	14	CASSSRALNQPQHF	TGTGCCAGCAGTTCCCGGGCCCTAAATCAGCCCCAGCATTTT
few	TRBD1	TRBV7-8	TRBJ1-6	13	CASSPTTGDVLHF	TGTGCCAGCAGCCCGACGACAGGGGATGTCCTCCACTTT
few	-	TRBV12-3/TRBV12-4	TRBJ1-4	14	CASSLSGGEEKLFF	TGTGCCAGCAGTTTATCGGGGGGGGAGGAAAAACTGTTTTTT
few	TRBD2	TRBV7-9	TRBJ2-1	17	CASSLGVAGETYNEQFF	TGTGCCAGCAGCTTAGGAGTAGCGGGGGAGACCTACAATGAGCAGTTCTTC
many	-	TRBV5-1	TRBJ2-6	15	CASSDQGSGANVLTF	TGCGCCAGCAGCGACCAAGGCTCTGGGGCCAACGTCCTGACTTTC
many	-	TRBV7-2	TRBJ1-1	12	CASSLQRLKAFF	TGTGCCAGCAGCCTACAGAGGTTGAAAGCTTTCTTT
-	-	TRBV7-6	TRBJ1-5	15	CASSLQSGFNQPQHF	TGTGCCAGCAGCTTACAAAGCGGGTTCAATCAGCCCCAGCATTTT
-	-	TRBV7-2	TRBJ1-5	15	CASSLHQGAGQPQHF	TGTGCCAGCAGCTTACACCAGGGCGCGGGTCAGCCCCAGCATTTT
many	TRBD1	TRBV20-1	TRBJ2-4	15	CSARGSTGGENIQYF	TGCAGTGCTAGAGGGTCTACAGGGGGCGAAAACATTCAGTACTTC
-	-	TRBV14	TRBJ1-5	13	CASSADNNQPQHF	TGTGCCAGCAGCGCGGACAATAATCAGCCCCAGCATTTT
few	-	TRBV5-6	TRBJ1-2	11	CASSAVGGYTF	TGTGCCAGCAGCGCCGTTGGGGGCTACACCTTC
few	-	TRBV19	TRBJ1-5	16	CASSISFGGHPQPQHF	TGTGCCAGTAGTATAAGTTTTGGGGGGCACCCTCAGCCCCAGCATTTT
few	-	TRBV10-3	TRBJ2-4	12	CAIGMAKNIQYF	TGTGCCATCGGAATGGCCAAAAACATTCAGTACTTC
-	-	TRBV6-5	TRBJ1-1	11	CASSPGTSTFF	TGTGCCAGCAGCCCCGGGACATCGACTTTCTTT
many	-	TRBV30	TRBJ2-3	17	CAWSVSHGRVSTDTQYF	TGTGCCTGGAGTGTATCCCACGGCAGGGTCAGCACAGATACGCAGTATTTT
few	TRBD2	TRBV7-9	TRBJ2-3	20	CASSSFLGLAGGQSTDTQYF	TGTGCCAGCAGCTCCTTCCTCGGACTAGCGGGGGGTCAAAGCACAGATACGCAGTATTTT
-	TRBD2	TRBV7-9	TRBJ2-5	15	CASSILAGAQETQYF	TGTGCCAGCAGCATCCTAGCGGGGGCTCAAGAGACCCAGTACTTC
few	-	TRBV12-3/TRBV12-4	TRBJ1-2	15	CASSLGRVGGYGYTF	TGTGCCAGCAGTTTAGGGAGGGTAGGGGGTTATGGCTACACCTTC
-	-	TRBV4-2	TRBJ1-2	14	CASSQEQIGYGYTF	TGTGCCAGCAGCCAAGAACAGATAGGCTATGGCTACACCTTC
few	-	TRBV7-2	TRBJ2-3	17	CASSSPLTSGGTDTQYF	TGTGCCAGCAGCTCCCCCTTAACTAGTGGGGGCACAGATACGCAGTATTTT
-	TRBD1	TRBV7-2	TRBJ1-2	15	CASSLLPGGGVGYTF	TGTGCCAGCAGCTTACTTCCAGGGGGAGGCGTTGGCTACACCTTC
many	TRBD2	TRBV11-2	TRBJ2-1	18	CASSLAGGREGSYNEQFF	TGTGCCAGCAGCTTAGCGGGAGGGAGGGAAGGCTCCTACAATGAGCAGTTCTTC
many	-	TRBV18	TRBJ2-3	17	CASSPFRSGATTDTQYF	TGTGCCAGCTCACCATTTAGGTCAGGGGCGACCACAGATACGCAGTATTTT
many	-	TRBV7-6	TRBJ2-1	15	CASSLAFGLGNEQFF	TGTGCCAGCAGCTTAGCGTTCGGGTTGGGTAATGAGCAGTTCTTC
many	-	TRBV6-5	TRBJ1-6	14	CASSYLEYNSPLHF	TGTGCCAGCAGTTACTTGGAGTATAATTCACCCCTCCACTTT
-	-	TRBV5-1	TRBJ1-3	16	CASSFGDTSSGNTIYF	TGCGCCAGCAGCTTTGGGGACACGAGCTCTGGAAACACCATATATTTT
many	-	TRBV11-2	TRBJ2-2	13	CASRSGDTGELFF	TGTGCCAGCAGATCAGGGGACACCGGGGAGCTGTTTTTT
few	TRBD1	TRBV23-1	TRBJ1-3	15	CASIRQGAQGNTIYF	TGCGCCAGCATAAGGCAGGGGGCGCAAGGAAACACCATATATTTT
-	-	TRBV7-7	TRBJ2-1	15	CASSANTATYNEQFF	TGTGCCAGCAGCGCCAACACGGCAACCTACAATGAGCAGTTCTTC
-	TRBD1	TRBV19	TRBJ2-3	14	CASSIVQGADTQYF	TGTGCCAGTAGTATAGTCCAGGGGGCAGATACGCAGTATTTT
-	TRBD1	TRBV27	TRBJ1-2	16	CASSLSGTGGGYGYTF	TGTGCCAGCAGTTTATCGGGGACAGGGGGCGGCTATGGCTACACCTTC
few	-	TRBV2	TRBJ1-1	14	CASSESGPALGAFF	TGTGCCAGCAGTGAATCCGGGCCAGCCTTGGGAGCTTTCTTT
-	TRBD2	TRBV12-3/TRBV12-4	TRBJ2-7	15	CASSFMSGGAAEQYF	TGTGCCAGCAGTTTTATGAGCGGGGGGGCCGCCGAGCAGTACTTC
few	TRBD1	TRBV6-6	TRBJ2-7	15	CASSYKGQGDYEQYF	TGTGCCAGCAGTTATAAGGGACAGGGGGACTACGAGCAGTACTTC
-	TRBD1	TRBV18	TRBJ2-5	14	CASSLGQDDGTQYF	TGTGCCAGCTCACTGGGACAGGACGATGGGACCCAGTACTTC
few	-	TRBV6-5	TRBJ1-4	11	CASSYGGKLFF	TGTGCCAGCAGTTACGGGGGTAAACTGTTTTTT
many	-	TRBV25-1	TRBJ2-5	13	CASSDPRQETQYF	TGTGCCAGCAGTGATCCCAGGCAAGAGACCCAGTACTTC
-	-	TRBV20-1	TRBJ1-2	15	CSARDPGRAVGGYTF	TGCAGTGCTAGAGATCCTGGGAGGGCGGTGGGGGGCTACACCTTC
-	-	TRBV2	TRBJ2-7	12	CASSRQAYEQYF	TGTGCCAGCAGTCGACAGGCCTACGAGCAGTACTTC
-	TRBD2	TRBV11-2	TRBJ2-7	15	CASSELAGGRYEQYF	TGTGCCAGCAGCGAACTAGCGGGGGGTCGCTACGAGCAGTACTTC
few	-	TRBV5-4	TRBJ2-2	14	CASSLPGEYGELFF	TGTGCCAGCAGCTTGCCCGGGGAGTACGGGGAGCTGTTTTTT
many	-	TRBV6-6	TRBJ2-7	15	CASSRGAQFSYEQYF	TGTGCCAGCAGCCGAGGGGCACAGTTCTCCTACGAGCAGTACTTC
few	TRBD1	TRBV29-1	TRBJ1-2	14	CSGTGGTTNYGYTF	TGCAGCGGAACAGGGGGGACAACTAACTATGGCTACACCTTC